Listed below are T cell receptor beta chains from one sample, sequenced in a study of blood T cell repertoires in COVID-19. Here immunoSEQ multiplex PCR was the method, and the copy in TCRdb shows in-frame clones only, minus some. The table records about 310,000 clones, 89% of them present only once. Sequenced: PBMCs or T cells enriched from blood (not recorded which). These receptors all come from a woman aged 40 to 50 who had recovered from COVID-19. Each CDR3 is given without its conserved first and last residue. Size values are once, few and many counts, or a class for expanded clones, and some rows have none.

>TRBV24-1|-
ATSEDRATEAF
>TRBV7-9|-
ASSVLLGVGYT
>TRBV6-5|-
ASSYQTRSYEQY
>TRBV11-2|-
ASSSVGTLTDTQY
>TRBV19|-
ASSTTSGRDSYNEQF
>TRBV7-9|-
ASSFRETGWKQY
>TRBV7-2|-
ASSPGGSRGEQF
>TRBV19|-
ASNAPGFSADTQY
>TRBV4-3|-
ASSQDLEGGQGYTGELF
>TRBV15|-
ATSRDGTSGRGGELF
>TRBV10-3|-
AISASSTDTQY
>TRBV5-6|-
ASSLGGYNEQF
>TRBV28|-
ASTPSKRVKAF
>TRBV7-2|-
ASSSGYGTGARDTQY
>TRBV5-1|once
ASSLGGGTGVDYGYT
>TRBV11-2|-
ASSWGRDLDEQY
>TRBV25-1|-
ASSEGLAGYNEQF
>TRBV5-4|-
ASSLATGYNEQF
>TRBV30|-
AWRRTGALVGTGELF
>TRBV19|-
ASSSLGLDEKLF
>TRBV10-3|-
AISGGGPYSYNEQF
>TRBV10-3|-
AISESNTSGRDTDTQY
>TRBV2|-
ASSNRGDTEAF
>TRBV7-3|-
ASSLMGGGNTGELF
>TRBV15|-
ATSYGLAGYNEQF
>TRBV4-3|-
ASSQDWRVGSYEQY
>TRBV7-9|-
ASSPPGSSYNEQF
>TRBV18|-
ASSPDGTSYNEQF
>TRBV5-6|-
ASSGTGVNYGYT
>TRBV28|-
ASSLRTETNTEAF
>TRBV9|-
ASQTPGTGEYNEQF
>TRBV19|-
ASSPSRDFHYEQY
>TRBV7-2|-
ASSRPGGGNQPQH
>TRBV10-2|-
ASSQGTLNQPQH
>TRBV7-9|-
ASSPGQGGETQY
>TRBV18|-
ASSPWTGPMNTEAF
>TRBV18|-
ASSPGGGRTEAF
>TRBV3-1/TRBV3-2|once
ASSFRDSGGRRYSTDTQY
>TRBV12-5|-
ASGLDRSFYGYT
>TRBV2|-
ASRGQMNTEAF
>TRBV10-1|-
ASSMTSGVNYEQY
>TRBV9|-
ASSVDETAYGYT
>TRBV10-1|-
ASSDSDSFYGYT
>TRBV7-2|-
ASLAGPTRVTEAF
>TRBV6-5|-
ASSYPPAGAAYEQY
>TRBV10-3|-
ATSGDGKNIQY